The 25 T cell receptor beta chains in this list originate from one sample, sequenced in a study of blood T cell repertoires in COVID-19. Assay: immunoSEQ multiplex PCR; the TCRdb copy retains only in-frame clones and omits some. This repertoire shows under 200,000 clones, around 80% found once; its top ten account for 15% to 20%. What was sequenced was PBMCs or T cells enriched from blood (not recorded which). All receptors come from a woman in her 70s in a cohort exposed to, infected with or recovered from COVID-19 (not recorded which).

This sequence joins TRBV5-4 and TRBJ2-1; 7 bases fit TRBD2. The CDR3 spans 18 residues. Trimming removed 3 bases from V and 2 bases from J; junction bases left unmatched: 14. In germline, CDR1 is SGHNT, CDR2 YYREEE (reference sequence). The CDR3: CASSWGGRSGSTYNEQFF. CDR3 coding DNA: TGTGCCAGCAGCTGGGGGGGGAGGAGCGGTTCTACCTACAATGAGCAGTTCTTC.

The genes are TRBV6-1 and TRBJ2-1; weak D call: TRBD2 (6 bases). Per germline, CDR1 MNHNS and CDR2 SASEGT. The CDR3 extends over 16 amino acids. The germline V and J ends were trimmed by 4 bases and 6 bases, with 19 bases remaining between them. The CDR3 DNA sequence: TGTGCCAGCAGTGCCCCCTTCGCCGGGAGCGGCAATGAGCAGTTCTTC. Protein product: CASSAPFAGSGNEQFF.

CDR3 region: CASSIQGTGELFF. CDR3 in DNA: TGTGCCAGTAGTATACAGGGAACCGGGGAGCTGTTTTTT. The rearrangement uses TRBV19 and TRBJ2-2; maybe TRBD1 (5 bases). V dropped 2 bases and J dropped 5 bases, with 6 bases sitting between them. CDR3 size: 13 residues. Germline V gives CDR1 LNHDA, CDR2 SQIVND (reference sequence).

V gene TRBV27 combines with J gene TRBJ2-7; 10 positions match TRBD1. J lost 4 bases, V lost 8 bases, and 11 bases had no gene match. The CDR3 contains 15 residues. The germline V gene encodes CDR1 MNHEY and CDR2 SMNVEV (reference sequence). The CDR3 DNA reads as TGTGCCAGCGCTATTATAGGGACAGGGGTTTACGAGCAGTACTTC. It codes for CASAIIGTGVYEQYF.

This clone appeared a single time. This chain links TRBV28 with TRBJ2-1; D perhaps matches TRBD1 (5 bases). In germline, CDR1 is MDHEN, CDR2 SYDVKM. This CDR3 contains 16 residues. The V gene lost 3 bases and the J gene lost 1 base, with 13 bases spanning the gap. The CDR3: CASSFSAQGSYNEQFF. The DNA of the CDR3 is TGTGCCAGCAGTTTCTCAGCTCAGGGTTCCTACAATGAGCAGTTCTTC.

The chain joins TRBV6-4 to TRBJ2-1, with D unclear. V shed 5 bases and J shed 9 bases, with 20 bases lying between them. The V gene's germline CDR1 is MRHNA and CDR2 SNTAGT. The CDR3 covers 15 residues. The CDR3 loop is CASSPDHSPVGEQFF. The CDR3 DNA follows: TGTGCCAGCAGTCCCGATCATTCACCCGTCGGTGAGCAGTTCTTC.

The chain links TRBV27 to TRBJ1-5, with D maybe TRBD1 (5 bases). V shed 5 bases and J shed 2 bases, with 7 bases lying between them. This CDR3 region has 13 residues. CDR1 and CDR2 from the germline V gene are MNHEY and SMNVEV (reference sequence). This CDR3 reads CASSTRGNQPQHF. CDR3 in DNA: TGTGCCAGCAGTACCAGGGGCAATCAGCCCCAGCATTTT.

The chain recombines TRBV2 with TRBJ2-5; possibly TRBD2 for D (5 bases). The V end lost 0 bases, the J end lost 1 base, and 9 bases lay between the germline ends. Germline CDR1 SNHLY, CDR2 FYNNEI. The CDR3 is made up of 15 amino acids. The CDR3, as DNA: TGTGCCAGCAGTGAAGCGAGCGGAGCCCAAGAGACCCAGTACTTC. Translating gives CASSEASGAQETQYF. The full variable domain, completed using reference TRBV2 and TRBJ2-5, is EPEVTQTPSHQVTQMGQEVILRCVPISNHLYFYWYRQILGQKVEFLVSFYNNEISEKSEIFDDQFSVERPDGSNFTLKIRSTKLEDSAMYFCASSEASGAQETQYFGPGTRLLVL.

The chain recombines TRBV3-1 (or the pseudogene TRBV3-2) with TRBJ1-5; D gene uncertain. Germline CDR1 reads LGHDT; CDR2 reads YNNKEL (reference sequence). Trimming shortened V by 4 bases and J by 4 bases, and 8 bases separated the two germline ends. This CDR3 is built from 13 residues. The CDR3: CASSPSTNQPQHF. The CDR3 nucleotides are TGTGCCAGCAGCCCATCCACAAATCAGCCCCAGCATTTT.

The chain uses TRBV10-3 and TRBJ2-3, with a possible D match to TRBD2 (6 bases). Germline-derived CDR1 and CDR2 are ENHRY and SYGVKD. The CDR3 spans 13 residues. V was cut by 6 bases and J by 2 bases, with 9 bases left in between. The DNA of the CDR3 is TGTGCCATCAGAGCGGGCCTCACAGATACGCAGTATTTT. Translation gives CAIRAGLTDTQYF.

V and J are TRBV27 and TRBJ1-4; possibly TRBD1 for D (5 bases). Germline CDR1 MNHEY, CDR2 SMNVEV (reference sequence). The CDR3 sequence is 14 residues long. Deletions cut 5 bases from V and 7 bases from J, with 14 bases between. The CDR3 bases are TGTGCCAGCAGTCCGACAGCGCGGAGTGAAAAACTGTTTTTT. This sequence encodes CASSPTARSEKLFF.

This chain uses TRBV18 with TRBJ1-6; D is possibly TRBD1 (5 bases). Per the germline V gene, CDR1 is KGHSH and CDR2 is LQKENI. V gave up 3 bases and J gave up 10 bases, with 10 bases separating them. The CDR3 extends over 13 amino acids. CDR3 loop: CASSPDSSSPLHF. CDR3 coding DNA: TGTGCCAGCTCACCCGACAGTTCCTCACCCCTCCACTTT.

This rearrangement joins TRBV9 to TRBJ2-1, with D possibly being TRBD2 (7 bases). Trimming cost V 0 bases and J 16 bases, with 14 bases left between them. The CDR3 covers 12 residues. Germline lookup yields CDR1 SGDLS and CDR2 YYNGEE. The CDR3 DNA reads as TGTGCCAGCAGCGTAGGGGGCGGGGGCCTCTTCTTC. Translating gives CASSVGGGGLFF.

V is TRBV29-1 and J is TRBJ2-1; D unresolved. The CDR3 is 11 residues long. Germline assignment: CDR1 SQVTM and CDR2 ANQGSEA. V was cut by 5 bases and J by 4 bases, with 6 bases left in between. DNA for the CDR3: TGCAGCGTTCAGGAATACAATGAGCAGTTCTTC. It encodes CSVQEYNEQFF.

CDR3 sequence (DNA): TGTGCCAGCAGCACCGGCGGGCGGTCTTACACAGATACGCAGTATTTT. Amino acid sequence: CASSTGGRSYTDTQYF. The rearrangement uses TRBV5-4 and TRBJ2-3; TRBD2 might be the D (5 bases). V lost 4 bases and J 2 bases, leaving 17 bases between the germline ends. This CDR3 comprises 16 residues. Germline V gene lookup returns CDR1 SGHNT and CDR2 YYREEE (reference sequence).

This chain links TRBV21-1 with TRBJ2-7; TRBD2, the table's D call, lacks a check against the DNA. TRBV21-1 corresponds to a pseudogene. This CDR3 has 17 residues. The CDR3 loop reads CASSKASNTSGSREQYF. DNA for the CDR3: TGTGCCAGCAGCAAAGCATCTAACACAAGCGGGAGTCGCGAGCAGTACTTC.

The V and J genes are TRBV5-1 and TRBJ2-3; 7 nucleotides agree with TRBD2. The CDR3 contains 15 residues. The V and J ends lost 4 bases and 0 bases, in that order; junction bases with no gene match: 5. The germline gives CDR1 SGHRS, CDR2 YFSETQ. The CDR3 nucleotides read TGCGCCAGCAGCCTAAGCGGGATTAGCACAGATACGCAGTATTTT. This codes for CASSLSGISTDTQYF. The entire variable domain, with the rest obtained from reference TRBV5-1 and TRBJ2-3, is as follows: KAGVTQTPRYLIKTRGQQVTLSCSPISGHRSVSWYQQTPGQGLQFLFEYFSETQRNKGNFPGRFSGRQFSNSRSEMNVSTLELGDSALYLCASSLSGISTDTQYFGPGTRLTVL.

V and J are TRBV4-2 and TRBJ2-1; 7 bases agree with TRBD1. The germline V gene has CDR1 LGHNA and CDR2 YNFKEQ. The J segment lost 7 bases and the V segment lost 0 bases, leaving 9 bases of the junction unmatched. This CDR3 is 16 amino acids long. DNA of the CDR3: TGTGCCAGCAGCCAAGATCTGGGACAGAGCCGTAATGAGCAGTTCTTC. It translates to CASSQDLGQSRNEQFF.

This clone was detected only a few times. CDR3 sequence (DNA): TGTGCCAGCAGTTTGTGGACAGAGGACACTGAAGCTTTCTTT. Protein: CASSLWTEDTEAFF. This chain links TRBV28 with TRBJ1-1, with a tentative D call TRBD1 (6 bases). Looked up from germline, CDR1 is MDHEN and CDR2 is SYDVKM. The CDR3 totals 14 residues. Trimming took off 3 bases at V and 3 bases at J, with 11 bases between the two ends. Based on the CDR3 plus reference TRBV28 and TRBJ1-1, the full variable domain is DVKVTQSSRYLVKRTGEKVFLECVQDMDHENMFWYRQDPGLGLRLIYFSYDVKMKEKGDIPEGYSVSREKKERFSLILESASTNQTSMYLCASSLWTEDTEAFFGQGTRLTVV.

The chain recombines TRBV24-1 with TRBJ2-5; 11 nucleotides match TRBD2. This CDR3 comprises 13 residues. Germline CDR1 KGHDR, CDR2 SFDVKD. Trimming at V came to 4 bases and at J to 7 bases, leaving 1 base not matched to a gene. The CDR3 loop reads CATSEGLAGTQYF. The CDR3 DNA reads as TGTGCCACCAGTGAAGGACTAGCGGGGACCCAGTACTTC.

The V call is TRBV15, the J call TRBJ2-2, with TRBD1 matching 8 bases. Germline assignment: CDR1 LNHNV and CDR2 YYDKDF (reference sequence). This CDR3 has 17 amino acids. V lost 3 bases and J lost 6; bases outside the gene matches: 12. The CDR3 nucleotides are TGTGCCACCAGCAGTGCCCTTGACAGGGGAGGATCCGGGGAGCTGTTTTTT. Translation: CATSSALDRGGSGELFF.

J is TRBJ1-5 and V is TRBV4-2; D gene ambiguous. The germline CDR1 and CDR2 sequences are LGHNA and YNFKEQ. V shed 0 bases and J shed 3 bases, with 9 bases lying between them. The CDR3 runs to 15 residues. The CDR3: CASSQDSGDNQPQHF. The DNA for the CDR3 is TGTGCCAGCAGCCAAGATTCCGGGGACAATCAGCCCCAGCATTTT.

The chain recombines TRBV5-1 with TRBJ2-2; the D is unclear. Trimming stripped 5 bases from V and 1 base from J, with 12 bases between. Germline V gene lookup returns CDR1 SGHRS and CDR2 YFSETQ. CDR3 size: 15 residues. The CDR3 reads CASRSSPGNTGELFF. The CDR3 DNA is TGCGCCAGCAGATCATCCCCAGGGAACACCGGGGAGCTGTTTTTT.

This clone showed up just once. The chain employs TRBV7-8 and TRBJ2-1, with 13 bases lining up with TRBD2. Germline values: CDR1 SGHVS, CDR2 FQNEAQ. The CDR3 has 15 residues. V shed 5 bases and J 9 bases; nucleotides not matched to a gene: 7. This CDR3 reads CASSVRTSGSGEQFF. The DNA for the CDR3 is TGTGCCAGCAGCGTAAGGACTAGCGGGAGCGGTGAGCAGTTCTTC.

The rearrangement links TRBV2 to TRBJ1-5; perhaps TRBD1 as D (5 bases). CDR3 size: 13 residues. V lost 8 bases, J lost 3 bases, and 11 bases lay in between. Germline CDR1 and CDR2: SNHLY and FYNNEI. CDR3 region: CASLAGLNQPQHF. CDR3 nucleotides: TGTGCCAGCTTGGCAGGGCTCAATCAGCCCCAGCATTTT.